The subject of this entry is one T cell receptor (beta chain). Its cognate antigen is unknown. Trimming shortened V by 6 bases and J by 7 bases, and 15 bases separated the two germline ends. The germline gives CDR1 WSHSY, CDR2 SAAADI. The CDR3 covers 13 residues. The sample originates from a study of T cell responses to AZD1222 COVID-19 vaccine. In the study overall: Timing groups of about 4 and about 12 weeks for second doses were pooled. Study-wide points: Nearly half of the spike-specific TCRs reportedly recognize variant regions that carry no mutations. Vaccine-associated CD4 TCRs ranged over spike, dominating at 160-218 and 743-854.

Profiled with immunoSEQ multiplex PCR; TCRdb holds only in-frame clones, not every one. The sample records 30,000 to 35,000 clones, roughly 92% being singletons. The chain employs TRBV10-2 and TRBJ1-2; the D gene is possibly TRBD1 (6 bases). The sample here was peripheral blood, taken on day 0 of AZD1222 vaccination. The receptor was isolated from an adult in good health. CDR3 nucleotide sequence: TGCGCCAGCAGCCCGGGTCAGGGGTCTGGCTACACCTTC. Translated: CASSPGQGSGYTF.